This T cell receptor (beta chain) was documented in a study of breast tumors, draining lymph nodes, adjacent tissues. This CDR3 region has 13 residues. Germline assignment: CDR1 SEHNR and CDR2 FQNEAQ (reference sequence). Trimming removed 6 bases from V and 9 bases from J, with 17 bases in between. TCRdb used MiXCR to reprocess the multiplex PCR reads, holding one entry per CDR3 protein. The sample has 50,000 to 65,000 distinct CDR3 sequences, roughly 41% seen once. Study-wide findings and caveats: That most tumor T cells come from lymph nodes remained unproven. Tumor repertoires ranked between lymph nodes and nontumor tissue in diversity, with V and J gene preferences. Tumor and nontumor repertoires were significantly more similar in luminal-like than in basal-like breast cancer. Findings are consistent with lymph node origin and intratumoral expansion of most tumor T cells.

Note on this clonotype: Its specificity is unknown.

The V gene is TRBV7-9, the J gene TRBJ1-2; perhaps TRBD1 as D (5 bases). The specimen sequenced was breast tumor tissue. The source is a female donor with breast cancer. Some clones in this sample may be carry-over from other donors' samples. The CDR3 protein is CASSFDSLERYTF. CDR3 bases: TGTGCCAGCAGTTTTGACAGCCTCGAACGCTACACCTTC.